This passage covers 9 T cell receptor beta chains from one sample sequenced in a study of identical twins. TCRdb used MiXCR to reprocess the 5' RACE reads, holding one entry per CDR3 protein. The sample consists of some 210,000 distinct CDR3 sequences, about 16% of them appearing once. The data were also submitted as part of a second study, on T cells expressing NK-cell markers.

The material sequenced was CD8+ T cells sorted from blood. The receptor source for this set is a woman aged 18-30 years in good health.

The gene calls are TRBV9 and TRBJ2-1, with D perhaps TRBD2 (6 bases). The CDR3 totals 14 residues. Trimming took 3 bases from V and 8 from J, leaving 15 bases between them. The germline CDR1 and CDR2 sequences are SGDLS and YYNGEE. CDR3 sequence (DNA): TGTGCCAGCAGCGACCGTAGCGGTAGGGATGAGCAGTTCTTC. Translated: CASSDRSGRDEQFF.

In this sample, this clonotype turned up a few times. This chain uses TRBV29-1 with TRBJ1-1; perhaps TRBD1 as D (5 bases). The V end was cut by 4 bases, the J end by 6 bases, with 12 bases between. The CDR3 loop spans 12 amino acids. Germline-derived CDR1 and CDR2 are SQVTM and ANQGSEA. The DNA of the CDR3 is TGCAGCGTTGGAAGGGGAGTATCTGAAGCTTTCTTT. This translates into CSVGRGVSEAFF.

In its sample, this clonotype was seen a few times. The V gene is TRBV10-3, the J gene TRBJ2-2; TRBD1 agrees at 9 bases. Trimming at V came to 10 bases and at J to 4 bases, leaving 7 bases not matched to a gene. The CDR3 is 14 residues long. From germline, CDR1 is ENHRY and CDR2 SYGVKD. The chain's CDR3 is CATFTGGFTGELFF. The CDR3, as DNA: TGTGCCACGTTTACAGGGGGCTTCACCGGGGAGCTGTTTTTT.

V and J are TRBV4-1 and TRBJ1-1; tentatively, D is TRBD1 (6 bases). Germline V gene lookup returns CDR1 MGHRA and CDR2 YSYEKL. The CDR3 has 16 residues. Trimming shortened V by 0 bases and J by 3 bases, and 14 bases separated the two germline ends. The CDR3 nucleotides are TGCGCCAGCAGCCAAGAGGGACATCTGAGGGACACTGAAGCTTTCTTT. This encodes CASSQEGHLRDTEAFF.

There are many counts of this clonotype. This chain links TRBV3-1 with TRBJ2-1; 10 bases map to TRBD2. Germline V gene sequence: CDR1 LGHDT, CDR2 YNNKEL (reference sequence). J lost 6 bases, V lost 3 bases, and 8 bases had no gene match. This CDR3 has 16 amino acids. The CDR3, as DNA: TGTGCCAGCAGCCACTTGACTAGCGGGTATGCCAATGAGCAGTTCTTC. It yields the protein CASSHLTSGYANEQFF.

This clonotype appeared a few times. An end of the junction differs from the germline gene, which may be a read error. The V call is TRBV13, the J call TRBJ2-3; 8 positions agree with TRBD2. The germline CDR1 and CDR2 sequences are PRHDT and FYEKMQ (reference sequence). This CDR3 contains 16 residues. The CDR3 sequence: CASSLGGTSSTDTQYF. In DNA form, the CDR3 reads TGTGCCAGCAGCCTAGGCGGGACTAGTAGCACAGATACGCAGTATTTT.

The chain recombines TRBV6-2 or TRBV6-3 with TRBJ2-5; D perhaps matches TRBD2 (5 bases). The CDR3 has 14 amino acids. Germline loops: CDR1 MNHEY, CDR2 SVGEGT. V lost 7 bases, J lost 5 bases, and 17 bases lay in between. The DNA of the CDR3 is TGTGCCAGCATGGATTCGACTACGGGGGAGACCCAGTACTTC. It is translated as CASMDSTTGETQYF.

In this sample, this clonotype turned up a few times. V and J are TRBV5-6 and TRBJ2-5; D ambiguous. The CDR3 is 15 residues long. Trimming cost V 2 bases and J 5 bases, with 16 bases left between them. Germline CDR1 SGHDT, CDR2 YYEEEE. CDR3 protein: CASSFPSSGRETQYF. The DNA for the CDR3 is TGTGCCAGCAGCTTCCCCTCGTCCGGTCGGGAGACCCAGTACTTC.

With regard to this clonotype: A clone one base away is much larger, so this may be a read error. The chain has TRBV6-5 and TRBJ2-2; D not resolved. The V gene lost 1 base and the J gene lost 3 bases, with 0 bases spanning the gap. The V gene's germline CDR1 is MNHEY and CDR2 SVGAGI. The CDR3 has 12 amino acids. CDR3 protein: CASSYYTGELFF. The CDR3, as DNA: TGTGCCAGCAGTTACTACACCGGGGAGCTGTTTTTT.